The 10 T cell receptor beta chains below all came from one sample that was sequenced in a study of blood T cell repertoires in COVID-19. Data came from immunoSEQ multiplex PCR; TCRdb stores just in-frame clones and leaves some out. The table includes some 220,000 clones, around 81% detected once. Source material: peripheral blood. The receptors derive from a woman aged 55-69 years with active or convalescent COVID-19.

The rearrangement links TRBV12-3 or TRBV12-4 to TRBJ2-1; 11 positions match TRBD1. This CDR3 has 13 residues. The trim removed 6 bases at V and 7 bases at J, leaving 2 bases unmatched. CDR3 sequence: CASRGQGGNEQFF. CDR3 DNA sequence: TGTGCCAGCAGGGGACAGGGGGGGAATGAGCAGTTCTTC.

This sequence joins TRBV2 and TRBJ2-7; TRBD2 matches at 11 bases. The junction had 9 bases not matched to a gene; V was cut back by 4 bases and J by 4 bases. This CDR3 comprises 16 residues. Per germline, CDR1 SNHLY and CDR2 FYNNEI. CDR3 nucleotides: TGTGCCAGCAGTGTTGGGAGGACTAGCGGGTTATACGAGCAGTACTTC. It translates to CASSVGRTSGLYEQYF.

The chain uses TRBV5-1 and TRBJ1-1; 7 nucleotides agree with TRBD1. From germline, CDR1 is SGHRS and CDR2 YFSETQ. V lost 2 bases to trimming and J lost 1 base; unmatched junction nucleotides: 2. The CDR3 is made up of 14 amino acids. Written as DNA, the CDR3 is TGCGCCAGCAGCTTCGGGACAGCGAACACTGAAGCTTTCTTT. Its protein is CASSFGTANTEAFF.

This chain uses TRBV2 with TRBJ1-4; D is perhaps TRBD1 (6 bases). The V end was cut by 4 bases, the J end by 1 base, with 10 bases between. The CDR3 is made up of 15 amino acids. The germline CDR1 and CDR2 sequences are SNHLY and FYNNEI. This chain's CDR3 is CASSGLQGTNEKLFF. The CDR3 nucleotides are TGTGCCAGCAGTGGGCTACAGGGAACTAATGAAAAACTGTTTTTT. The full variable domain, in which reference TRBV2 and TRBJ1-4 provide the parts outside the CDR3, is EPEVTQTPSHQVTQMGQEVILRCVPISNHLYFYWYRQILGQKVEFLVSFYNNEISEKSEIFDDQFSVERPDGSNFTLKIRSTKLEDSAMYFCASSGLQGTNEKLFFGSGTQLSVL.

The V call is TRBV6-6, the J call TRBJ2-5; 7 bases align to TRBD1. V gave up 8 bases and J gave up 3 bases; unmatched junction bases: 12. The CDR3 is made up of 15 amino acids. Germline CDR1 and CDR2: MNHNY and SVGAGI (reference sequence). For the CDR3, the DNA is TGTGCCAGCGTTAGAACCCGGACAGGAGAAGAGACCCAGTACTTC. This translates into CASVRTRTGEETQYF.

This clone was seen more than once but under ten times. The genes are TRBV6-5 and TRBJ1-2; D unclear. The CDR3 length is 14 residues. Germline values: CDR1 MNHEY, CDR2 SVGAGI. Trimming removed 0 bases at V and 2 bases at J, with 7 bases between. The CDR3 loop is CASSYSAENYGYTF. The CDR3, as DNA: TGTGCCAGCAGTTACTCAGCGGAGAACTATGGCTACACCTTC.

The chain joins TRBV7-6 to TRBJ1-3, with 9 bases fitting TRBD1. The CDR3 is 19 residues long. Trimming cost V 0 bases and J 2 bases; bases outside gene matches: 11. Germline V CDR1 and CDR2: SGHVS, FNYEAQ. The CDR3 DNA reads TGTGCCAGCAGCTTAGCGCCAAACAGGGGGCGCGGGGCTGGAAACACCATATATTTT. Translated: CASSLAPNRGRGAGNTIYF. Based on the CDR3 plus reference TRBV7-6 and TRBJ1-3, the full variable domain is GAGVSQSPRYKVTKRGQDVALRCDPISGHVSLYWYRQALGQGPEFLTYFNYEAQQDKSGLPNDRFSAERPEGSISTLTIQRTEQRDSAMYRCASSLAPNRGRGAGNTIYFGEGSWLTVV.

CDR3 sequence reads: CAVPGLASGETQYF. The CDR3 DNA reads as TGTGCCGTCCCGGGACTAGCGTCTGGGGAGACCCAGTACTTC. The chain has TRBV7-9 and TRBJ2-5; TRBD2 matches 10 bases. The ends lost 11 bases at V and 5 bases at J; junction bases unmatched: 11. CDR1 and CDR2 from the germline V gene are SEHNR and FQNEAQ (reference sequence). CDR3 length equals 14 residues.

The CDR3 region has the DNA TGTGCCAGCAGCTTAGCGCAGGAAGCCCAGCATTTT. Translating gives CASSLAQEAQHF. J is TRBJ1-5 and V is TRBV7-9; D not resolved. The V gene lost 0 bases and the J gene lost 11 bases, with 8 bases spanning the gap. The CDR3 consists of 12 residues. CDR1 is SEHNR and CDR2 is FQNEAQ in the germline V gene (reference sequence).

This chain joins TRBV5-1 and TRBJ2-7, with D hard to call. The germline V gene has CDR1 SGHRS and CDR2 YFSETQ. V was cut by 2 bases and J by 7 bases, with 13 bases left in between. The length of the CDR3 is 13 residues. The CDR3 coding sequence is TGCGCCAGCAGCTTCTCTCCGGCGAGGGAGCAGTACTTC. Protein sequence: CASSFSPAREQYF.